What follows is one T cell receptor beta chain and its context. Original analysis: Reference gene primer amplification gave estimated nucleated cell counts. Here immunoSEQ multiplex PCR was the method, and the copy in TCRdb shows in-frame clones only, minus some. V, J and clone size derive from that table, while D and trimming were established from the DNA sequence. The table has 150,000 or so clones, roughly three quarters seen once. This entry comes from a study of blood T cell repertoires in COVID-19. About the study: Collection of acute and convalescent COVID-19 samples took place in the United States, Italy and Spain. Sample material is recorded as cDNA or gDNA derived from T cells, B-cell-depleted T cells, or PBMCs.

Germline loops: CDR1 MDHEN, CDR2 SYDVKM. With V trimmed by 1 base and J by 6 bases, 12 bases remained unmatched. The CDR3 covers 16 residues. The rearrangement uses TRBV28 and TRBJ2-7; 7 bases align to TRBD1. The clonotype originates from a woman in her 70s with acute or convalescent COVID-19. Specimen: peripheral blood. Here the CDR3 DNA reads TGTGCCAGCAGTTTATCACAGGGGCACGTAGGCCGCGAGCAGTACTTC. Its protein product is CASSLSQGHVGREQYF.